This T cell receptor beta chain was observed in a study of blood T cell repertoires in COVID-19. This clone appeared a single time. Generated by immunoSEQ multiplex PCR, the TCRdb table keeps only in-frame clones and is missing some. The table records around 300,000 clones, approximately 90% of them present only once. Sequences were obtained from PBMCs or T cells enriched from blood (not recorded which). The TCR sequence derives from a woman in her forties or fifties who had recovered from COVID-19.

Here the CDR3 reads CASSLVGGSNYGYTF. As DNA, the CDR3 is TGTGCCAGCAGTTTGGTGGGGGGTTCTAACTATGGCTACACCTTC. The chain carries TRBV28 and TRBJ1-2, with TRBD1 as a possible D gene (5 bases). This CDR3 has 15 residues. V shed 3 bases and J shed 0 bases, with 11 bases lying between them. Germline V gene lookup returns CDR1 MDHEN and CDR2 SYDVKM.